This T cell receptor (beta chain) derives from a study of graft-versus-host responses after intestinal transplantation. At the level of the study: Tacrolimus and steroids were given for three to four years to all recipients after anti-thymocyte globulin induction. Study-wide findings and caveats: Elevated graft-versus-host to host-versus-graft clonal ratios in allografts were recorded for patients with graft-donor T cell macrochimerism.

The CDR3 has 15 amino acids. The ends lost 7 bases at V and 4 bases at J; junction bases unmatched: 9. CDR1 and CDR2 (germline): MNHNS, SASEGT. Repertoires were generated with immunoSEQ multiplex PCR, while TCRdb's copy carries only in-frame clones and drops some. Of approximately 97,000 clones in the sample, 91% were seen once. As to this clone: The antigen is unknown.

The V call is TRBV6-1, the J call TRBJ1-1; 10 bases fit TRBD1. The origin of this receptor is a human donor who was the organ donor for an intestinal transplant. The specimen was unstimulated CD4+ T cells sorted from spleen or lymph node cells, collected before transplant. CDR3: CASTAGQGLGTEAFF. The CDR3 DNA is TGTGCCAGCACTGCGGGACAGGGGTTGGGCACTGAAGCTTTCTTT.